Shown below are 28 T cell receptor beta chains from a single sample sequenced in a study of Tregs in tolerant kidney transplant recipients. Method: immunoSEQ multiplex PCR; TCRdb's copy keeps in-frame clones and lacks some. Here the sample spans tens of thousands of clones, 80% to 95% being singletons. Recipients received nonmyeloablative bone marrow transplants from related graft donors, with transient mixed chimerism. Sequences were derived from CD4+ T cells from blood (PBMCs), sampled 12 months after the transplant. The receptors here all came from a human patient who received a combined kidney and bone marrow transplant. Certain T cells may be donor cells from the graft.

V usage is TRBV15 and J usage is TRBJ2-3; possibly TRBD1 for D (6 bases). CDR3 length equals 14 residues. Germline CDR1 reads LNHNV; CDR2 reads YYDKDF (reference sequence). V dropped 5 bases and J dropped 2 bases, with 11 bases sitting between them. The CDR3 region has the DNA TGTGCCACCAGCGTACAGGGTCCCACAGATACGCAGTATTTT. It yields the protein CATSVQGPTDTQYF.

The rearrangement uses TRBV29-1 and TRBJ2-3, with 11 bases lining up with TRBD2. CDR3 size: 14 residues. Germline loops: CDR1 SQVTM, CDR2 ANQGSEA. The V and J ends lost 4 bases and 6 bases, in that order; junction bases with no gene match: 6. The CDR3 sequence: CSVALWTSGDTQYF. CDR3 sequence (DNA): TGCAGCGTTGCCCTATGGACTAGCGGGGATACGCAGTATTTT.

This chain connects TRBV4-1 to TRBJ1-2, with TRBD1 as a possible D gene (5 bases). Trimming removed 1 base at V and 3 bases at J, with 12 bases between. Per the germline V gene, CDR1 is MGHRA and CDR2 is YSYEKL. There are 15 residues in the CDR3. CDR3: CASSQGLGEDYGYTF. The CDR3 DNA reads TGCGCCAGCAGCCAAGGCCTAGGGGAGGACTATGGCTACACCTTC.

The gene calls are TRBV6-4 and TRBJ1-2; possibly TRBD1 for D (5 bases). The V gene lost 5 bases and the J gene lost 5 bases, with 12 bases spanning the gap. The germline V gene has CDR1 MRHNA and CDR2 SNTAGT. The CDR3 is made up of 13 amino acids. The CDR3 DNA is TGTGCCAGCAGTCCCGGGGGGGAGTATGGCTACACCTTC. Its protein product is CASSPGGEYGYTF.

J is TRBJ2-5 and V is TRBV4-1, with D possibly matching TRBD1 (6 bases). This CDR3 is built from 14 residues. The V gene's germline CDR1 is MGHRA and CDR2 YSYEKL. V gave up 4 bases and J gave up 5 bases, with 14 bases separating them. The CDR3 protein is CASSLRGGFETQYF. DNA for the CDR3: TGCGCCAGCAGCCTCAGGGGCGGTTTCGAGACCCAGTACTTC.

The table lists this clone with a count of one. This chain joins TRBV18 and TRBJ2-1; the D gene is possibly TRBD1 (6 bases). Per germline, CDR1 KGHSH and CDR2 LQKENI. With 3 bases removed from V and 3 bases from J, the gap between germline ends came to 12 bases. CDR3 length equals 15 residues. The CDR3 bases are TGTGCCAGCTCACCGGACAGTCTTAACTACAATGAGCAGTTCTTC. Amino acids: CASSPDSLNYNEQFF.

The rearrangement links TRBV7-2 to TRBJ2-2, with 9 positions matching TRBD1. Unmatched junction bases numbered 11, after V lost 6 bases and J lost 3 bases. The CDR3 length is 17 residues. The germline gives CDR1 SGHTA, CDR2 FQGNSA. For the CDR3, the DNA is TGTGCCAGCAGACCTATGAGCGGGACAGGGTACACCGGGGAGCTGTTTTTT. Its protein product is CASRPMSGTGYTGELFF. The full variable domain, in which reference TRBV7-2 and TRBJ2-2 provide the parts outside the CDR3, is GAGVSQSPSNKVTEKGKDVELRCDPISGHTALYWYRQSLGQGLEFLIYFQGNSAPDKSGLPSDRFSAERTGGSVSTLTIQRTQQEDSAVYLCASRPMSGTGYTGELFFGEGSRLTVL.

The gene calls are TRBV4-2 and TRBJ2-3, with 8 bases matching TRBD2. The length of the CDR3 is 16 residues. Germline V gene sequence: CDR1 LGHNA, CDR2 YNFKEQ. The V and J ends lost 1 base and 5 bases, in that order; junction bases with no gene match: 8. CDR3 sequence (DNA): TGTGCCAGCAGCCAAGGGAACGGGAGGGGCGGAGATACGCAGTATTTT. Its protein is CASSQGNGRGGDTQYF.

The chain is built from TRBV9 and TRBJ2-3, with 10 bases fitting TRBD1. CDR1 and CDR2 (germline): SGDLS, YYNGEE. The CDR3 covers 17 residues. V was clipped by 4 bases and J by 4 bases; unmatched bases: 12. CDR3 DNA sequence: TGTGCCAGCAGCCTATCTCGTGGGACAGGGGTTCCAGATACGCAGTATTTT. Translated, it gives CASSLSRGTGVPDTQYF.

This clone was counted a few times. The chain recombines TRBV14 with TRBJ1-3; D is undetermined. Germline V CDR1 and CDR2: SGHDN, FVKESK. This CDR3 is 16 amino acids long. Trimming took 4 bases from V and 1 from J, leaving 14 bases between them. In DNA form, the CDR3 reads TGTGCCAGCAGCCTCCGTCCCCTCTTTTCTGGAAACACCATATATTTT. This sequence encodes CASSLRPLFSGNTIYF.

The chain carries TRBV30 and TRBJ1-5, with D possibly matching TRBD1 (5 bases). CDR3 length: 13 amino acids. The germline gives CDR1 GTSNPN, CDR2 SVGIG (reference sequence). V was pared by 0 bases and J by 6 bases, with 9 bases between. The CDR3 sequence: CAWSVSGIQPQHF. The CDR3 coding sequence is TGTGCCTGGAGTGTGTCAGGGATTCAGCCCCAGCATTTT.

V and J are TRBV7-6 and TRBJ2-5, with 9 bases aligning to TRBD1. CDR3 length: 17 residues. With V trimmed by 1 base and J by 4 bases, 10 bases remained unmatched. Per the germline V gene, CDR1 is SGHVS and CDR2 is FNYEAQ. Here the CDR3 reads CASSLGIQGAGSETQYF. The CDR3 DNA sequence: TGTGCCAGCAGCTTAGGGATACAGGGGGCCGGATCAGAGACCCAGTACTTC.

The chain employs TRBV19 and TRBJ2-5; D is ambiguous. Trimming stripped 0 bases from V and 0 bases from J, with 5 bases between. CDR3 length equals 14 residues. Germline values: CDR1 LNHDA, CDR2 SQIVND (reference sequence). CDR3 bases: TGTGCCAGTAGTATAGATCCAGACCAAGAGACCCAGTACTTC. Its protein product is CASSIDPDQETQYF. The whole variable domain, remainder taken from reference TRBV19 and TRBJ2-5, is DGGITQSPKYLFRKEGQNVTLSCEQNLNHDAMYWYRQDPGQGLRLIYYSQIVNDFQKGDIAEGYSVSREKKESFPLTVTSAQKNPTAFYLCASSIDPDQETQYFGPGTRLLVL.

The V gene is TRBV7-9, the J gene TRBJ2-5; D perhaps matches TRBD1 (5 bases). The germline V gene has CDR1 SEHNR and CDR2 FQNEAQ (reference sequence). This CDR3 has 14 residues. Trimming removed 5 bases from V and 0 bases from J, with 10 bases in between. As DNA, the CDR3 is TGTGCCAGCAGCGAAACAGGATACCAAGAGACCCAGTACTTC. Amino acids: CASSETGYQETQYF.

V and J are TRBV27 and TRBJ2-1, with D perhaps TRBD2 (6 bases). The CDR3 is 18 residues long. Germline V lookup: CDR1 MNHEY, CDR2 SMNVEV (reference sequence). V was trimmed by 6 bases and J by 4 bases, leaving 25 bases between them. CDR3: CASRRSGLLGTPYNEQFF. The CDR3 nucleotides are TGTGCCAGCAGAAGAAGCGGCCTTCTCGGGACTCCATACAATGAGCAGTTCTTC.

V and J are TRBV15 and TRBJ2-3; D perhaps matches TRBD1 (6 bases). The CDR3 consists of 15 residues. CDR1 and CDR2 from the germline V gene are LNHNV and YYDKDF (reference sequence). Trimming pared 0 bases from V and 4 bases from J, leaving 11 bases between. The CDR3 nucleotides are TGTGCCACCAGCAGAGACCCAACAGGGCCAGATACGCAGTATTTT. Translating it yields CATSRDPTGPDTQYF.

The chain carries TRBV5-6 and TRBJ1-5, with a tentative D call TRBD1 (5 bases). The V and J ends lost 6 bases and 3 bases respectively, with 13 bases between them. Germline V CDR1 and CDR2: SGHDT, YYEEEE. This CDR3 has 14 amino acids. DNA of the CDR3: TGTGCCAGCACCCTCTGGGGCCTCAATCAGCCCCAGCATTTT. Translating it yields CASTLWGLNQPQHF. The full variable domain, in which reference TRBV5-6 and TRBJ1-5 provide the parts outside the CDR3, is DAGVTQSPTHLIKTRGQQVTLRCSPKSGHDTVSWYQQALGQGPQFIFQYYEEEERQRGNFPDRFSGHQFPNYSSELNVNALLLGDSALYLCASTLWGLNQPQHFGDGTRLSIL.

This clone was seen just once. The V call is TRBV5-1, the J call TRBJ1-3; no firm D call. Trimming cost V 1 base and J 1 base, with 12 bases left between them. The CDR3 consists of 16 residues. Germline V lookup: CDR1 SGHRS, CDR2 YFSETQ. The CDR3 region is CASSLREGGSGNTIYF. The DNA for the CDR3 is TGCGCCAGCAGCTTGAGGGAGGGAGGTTCTGGAAACACCATATATTTT. Looking up the rest from reference TRBV5-1 and TRBJ1-3 gives the full variable domain: KAGVTQTPRYLIKTRGQQVTLSCSPISGHRSVSWYQQTPGQGLQFLFEYFSETQRNKGNFPGRFSGRQFSNSRSEMNVSTLELGDSALYLCASSLREGGSGNTIYFGEGSWLTVV.

The chain employs TRBV27 and TRBJ2-7, with D perhaps TRBD1 (6 bases). Germline V gene lookup returns CDR1 MNHEY and CDR2 SMNVEV (reference sequence). This CDR3 has 11 residues. CDR3 in DNA: TGTGCGGGGGCCACATCCTACGAGCAGTACTTC. Its translation: CAGATSYEQYF.

In this sample, this clone turned up once. The rearrangement uses TRBV10-3 and TRBJ2-2, with no clear D. With 7 bases removed from V and 1 base from J, the gap between germline ends came to 7 bases. The CDR3 is 13 amino acids. Germline CDR1 and CDR2: ENHRY and SYGVKD. The DNA for the CDR3 is TGTGCCATCAATGCAGGGAACACCGGGGAGCTGTTTTTT. Translation: CAINAGNTGELFF.

The chain joins TRBV9 to TRBJ2-1, with a possible D match to TRBD1 (6 bases). Germline V lookup: CDR1 SGDLS, CDR2 YYNGEE. Trimming stripped 0 bases from V and 2 bases from J, with 12 bases between. The CDR3 has 16 residues. Here the CDR3 reads CASSVDGQGTYNEQFF. CDR3 bases: TGTGCCAGCAGCGTAGATGGGCAGGGGACCTACAATGAGCAGTTCTTC.

This clone was seen more than once but under ten times. CDR3 in amino acids: CASSRGGVNAGYEQYF. Here the CDR3 DNA reads TGTGCCAGCAGCCGGGGGGGAGTAAACGCGGGCTACGAGCAGTACTTC. The J gene is TRBJ2-7, the V gene TRBV5-4, with 8 nucleotides matching TRBD2. The CDR3 is 16 amino acids. The ends lost 4 bases at V and 3 bases at J; junction bases unmatched: 12. CDR1 is SGHNT and CDR2 is YYREEE in the germline V gene (reference sequence). Using reference TRBV5-4 and TRBJ2-7 for the parts outside the CDR3, the full variable domain is ETGVTQSPTHLIKTRGQQVTLRCSSQSGHNTVSWYQQALGQGPQFIFQYYREEENGRGNFPPRFSGLQFPNYSSELNVNALELDDSALYLCASSRGGVNAGYEQYFGPGTRLTVT.

Points on this clone: Other nucleotide sequences from this sample produce the same CDR3. The chain is built from TRBV6-5 and TRBJ2-5; tentative D call: TRBD2 (6 bases). This CDR3 region has 14 residues. The V gene lost 0 bases and the J gene lost 3 bases, with 8 bases spanning the gap. Germline assignment: CDR1 MNHEY and CDR2 SVGAGI. CDR3 protein: CASSYSGGKETQYF. The CDR3 nucleotides are TGTGCCAGCAGTTACTCGGGCGGGAAAGAGACCCAGTACTTC.

This clone appeared a single time. The chain is built from TRBV27 and TRBJ1-4, with D maybe TRBD1 (6 bases). Germline-derived CDR1 and CDR2 are MNHEY and SMNVEV (reference sequence). This CDR3 has 17 residues. Trimming left V 2 bases short and J 0 bases short, with 13 bases between. As DNA, the CDR3 is TGTGCCAGCAGTTTAACAGGGTTATCTCCAACTAATGAAAAACTGTTTTTT. This encodes CASSLTGLSPTNEKLFF.

This sequence joins TRBV5-4 and TRBJ1-5; a weak D match, TRBD1 (5 bases). The CDR3 extends over 14 amino acids. With 4 bases removed from V and 5 bases from J, the gap between germline ends came to 13 bases. Germline V gene data show CDR1 as SGHNT and CDR2 as YYREEE (reference sequence). The CDR3 coding sequence is TGTGCCAGCAGCCGCGGGGGTTCTGATCAGCCCCAGCATTTT. It is translated as CASSRGGSDQPQHF.

CDR3 in DNA: TGTGCCAGCAGCTTAGCGGGGGGGCCCACCGGGGAGCTGTTTTTT. It translates to CASSLAGGPTGELFF. The rearrangement joins TRBV7-7 to TRBJ2-2, with D possibly TRBD2 on 7 matching bases. This CDR3 has 15 residues. V lost 0 bases and J 4 bases, leaving 9 bases between the germline ends. CDR1 is SSHAT and CDR2 is FNYEAQ in the germline V gene (reference sequence).

The chain combines TRBV5-1 with TRBJ2-1; TRBD1 agrees at 8 bases. Trimming cost V 7 bases and J 0 bases; bases outside gene matches: 0. CDR1 is SGHRS and CDR2 is YFSETQ in the germline V gene. This CDR3 contains 13 residues. In DNA form, the CDR3 reads TGCGCCAGCGGGACAGGCTCCTACAATGAGCAGTTCTTC. This translates into CASGTGSYNEQFF.

The rearrangement links TRBV25-1 to TRBJ2-3, with D perhaps matching TRBD2 (5 bases). The CDR3 is 16 residues long. Trimming stripped 1 base from V and 3 bases from J, with 14 bases between. The germline CDR1 and CDR2 sequences are MGHDK and SYGVNS. The CDR3 sequence is CASSEFTRVRTDTQYF. CDR3 DNA sequence: TGTGCCAGCAGTGAATTTACTAGGGTGAGGACAGATACGCAGTATTTT.